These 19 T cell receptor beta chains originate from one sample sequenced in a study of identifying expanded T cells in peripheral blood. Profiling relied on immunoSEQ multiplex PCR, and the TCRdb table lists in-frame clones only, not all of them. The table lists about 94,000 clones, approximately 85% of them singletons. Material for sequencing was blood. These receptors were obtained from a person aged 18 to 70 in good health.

The CDR3 sequence: CASSFPDRLTNEKLFF. In DNA, the CDR3 is TGTGCCAGCAGCTTTCCCGACAGGCTAACTAATGAAAAACTGTTTTTT. The chain uses TRBV7-3 and TRBJ1-4; weak D call: TRBD1 (6 bases). The CDR3 consists of 16 residues. Trimming took off 3 bases at V and 1 base at J, with 12 bases between the two ends. In germline, CDR1 is SGHTA, CDR2 FQGTGA.

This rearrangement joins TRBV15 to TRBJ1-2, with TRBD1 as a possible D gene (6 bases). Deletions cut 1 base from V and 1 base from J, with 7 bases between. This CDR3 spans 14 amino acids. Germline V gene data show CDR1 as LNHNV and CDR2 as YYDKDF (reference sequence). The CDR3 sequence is CATSRAGVNYGYTF. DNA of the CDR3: TGTGCCACCAGCAGAGCAGGGGTTAACTATGGCTACACCTTC.

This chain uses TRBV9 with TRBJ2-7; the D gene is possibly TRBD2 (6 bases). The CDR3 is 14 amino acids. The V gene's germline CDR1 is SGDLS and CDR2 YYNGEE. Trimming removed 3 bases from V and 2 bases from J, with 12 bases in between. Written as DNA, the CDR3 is TGTGCCAGCAGCGGTACTAGCTCAGCCTACGAGCAGTACTTC. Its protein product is CASSGTSSAYEQYF.

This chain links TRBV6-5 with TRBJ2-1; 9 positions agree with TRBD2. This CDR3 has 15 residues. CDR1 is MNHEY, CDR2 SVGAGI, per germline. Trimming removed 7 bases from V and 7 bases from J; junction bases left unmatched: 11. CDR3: CASTTLAGVGNEQFF. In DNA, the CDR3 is TGTGCCAGCACCACTTTAGCGGGAGTTGGTAATGAGCAGTTCTTC.

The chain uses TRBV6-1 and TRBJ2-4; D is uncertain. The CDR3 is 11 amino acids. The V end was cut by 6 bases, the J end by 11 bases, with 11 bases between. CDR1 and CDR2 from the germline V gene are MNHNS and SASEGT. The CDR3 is CASSDLKLQYF. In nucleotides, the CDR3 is TGTGCCAGCAGCGATCTTAAGCTTCAGTACTTC.

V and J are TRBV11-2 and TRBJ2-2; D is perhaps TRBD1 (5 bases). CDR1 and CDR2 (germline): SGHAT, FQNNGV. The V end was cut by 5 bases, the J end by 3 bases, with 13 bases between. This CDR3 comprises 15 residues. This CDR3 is CASSRLQGDTGELFF. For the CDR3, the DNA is TGTGCCAGCAGCCGGCTACAAGGGGACACCGGGGAGCTGTTTTTT.

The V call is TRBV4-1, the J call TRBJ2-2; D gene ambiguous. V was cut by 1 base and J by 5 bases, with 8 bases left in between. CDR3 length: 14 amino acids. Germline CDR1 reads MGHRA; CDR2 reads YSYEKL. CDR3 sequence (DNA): TGCGCCAGCAGCCAAGTGTTGGGGACCGGGGAGCTGTTTTTT. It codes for CASSQVLGTGELFF.

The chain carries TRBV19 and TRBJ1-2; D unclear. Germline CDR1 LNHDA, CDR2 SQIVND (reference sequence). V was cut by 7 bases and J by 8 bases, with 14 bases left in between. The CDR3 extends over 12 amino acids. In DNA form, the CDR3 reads TGTGCCAGTACATCCGTTTTTGAAGGCTACACCTTC. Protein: CASTSVFEGYTF.

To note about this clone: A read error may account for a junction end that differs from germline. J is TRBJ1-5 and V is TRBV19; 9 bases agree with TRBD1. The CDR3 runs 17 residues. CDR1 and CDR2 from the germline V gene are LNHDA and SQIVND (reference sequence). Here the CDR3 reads CASTPRSMGTGSQSQHF. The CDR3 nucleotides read TGTGCCAGTACCCCAAGGAGCATGGGGACAGGGAGTCAGTCCCAGCATTTT.

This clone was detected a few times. The CDR3 loop reads CASSVQQNTEAFF. CDR3 DNA: TGCGCCAGCAGCGTACAGCAGAACACTGAAGCTTTCTTT. This chain joins TRBV5-1 and TRBJ1-1; unclear D gene. Trimming left V 4 bases short and J 1 base short, with 8 bases between. The CDR3 extends over 13 amino acids. Germline V gives CDR1 SGHRS, CDR2 YFSETQ.

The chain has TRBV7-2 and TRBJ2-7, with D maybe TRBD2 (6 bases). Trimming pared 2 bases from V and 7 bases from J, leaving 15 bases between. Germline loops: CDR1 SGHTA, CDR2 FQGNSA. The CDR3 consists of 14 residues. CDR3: CASSLRRELLEQYF. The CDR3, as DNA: TGTGCCAGCAGCTTACGCCGGGAGTTGTTAGAGCAGTACTTC.

DNA of the CDR3: TGTGCCAGCAGCCAGACATCCCCCAGTAGCAATCAGCCCCAGCATTTT. Its protein product is CASSQTSPSSNQPQHF. The chain carries TRBV4-2 and TRBJ1-5; D unclear. The germline V gene encodes CDR1 LGHNA and CDR2 YNFKEQ. The V end lost 3 bases, the J end lost 0 bases, and 12 bases lay between the germline ends. The CDR3 contains 16 residues.

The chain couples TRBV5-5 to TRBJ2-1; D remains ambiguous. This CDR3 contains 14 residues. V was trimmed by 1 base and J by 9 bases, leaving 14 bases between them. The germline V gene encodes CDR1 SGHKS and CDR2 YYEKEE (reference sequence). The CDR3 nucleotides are TGTGCCAGCAGCTTGAGTAACGGATCTGGTGAGCAGTTCTTC. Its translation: CASSLSNGSGEQFF.

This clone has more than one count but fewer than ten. CDR3 sequence: CASSEGRRNTEAFF. The CDR3 nucleotides read TGTGCCAGCAGTGAGGGGCGGCGGAACACTGAAGCTTTCTTT. This chain links TRBV25-1 with TRBJ1-1, with D maybe TRBD1 (5 bases). Trimming pared 3 bases from V and 1 base from J, leaving 9 bases between. The CDR3 runs to 14 residues. Looked up from germline, CDR1 is MGHDK and CDR2 is SYGVNS.

Here the CDR3 reads CASSAGDTGELFF. CDR3 nucleotide sequence: TGTGCCAGCAGCGCAGGGGACACCGGGGAGCTGTTTTTT. V gene TRBV9 combines with J gene TRBJ2-2, with D perhaps matching TRBD1 (6 bases). The V end was cut by 3 bases, the J end by 3 bases, with 6 bases between. Germline loops: CDR1 SGDLS, CDR2 YYNGEE. This CDR3 has 13 amino acids. Full variable domain (outside the CDR3, taken from reference TRBV9 and TRBJ2-2): DSGVTQTPKHLITATGQRVTLRCSPRSGDLSVYWYQQSLDQGLQFLIQYYNGEERAKGNILERFSAQQFPDLHSELNLSSLELGDSALYFCASSAGDTGELFFGEGSRLTVL.

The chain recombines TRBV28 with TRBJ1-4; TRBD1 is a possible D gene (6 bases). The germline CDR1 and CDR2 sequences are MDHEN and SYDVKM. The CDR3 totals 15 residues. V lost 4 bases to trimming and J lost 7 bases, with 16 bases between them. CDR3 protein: CASSSPGAGGEKLFF. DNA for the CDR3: TGTGCCAGCAGTTCCCCGGGGGCGGGGGGTGAAAAACTGTTTTTT.

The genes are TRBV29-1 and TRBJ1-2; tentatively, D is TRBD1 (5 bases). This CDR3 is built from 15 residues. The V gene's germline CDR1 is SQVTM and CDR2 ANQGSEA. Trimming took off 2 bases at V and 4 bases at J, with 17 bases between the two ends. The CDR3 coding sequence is TGCAGCGTTGAAACCGGGACCACCCTTAGCTATGGCTACACCTTC. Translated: CSVETGTTLSYGYTF.

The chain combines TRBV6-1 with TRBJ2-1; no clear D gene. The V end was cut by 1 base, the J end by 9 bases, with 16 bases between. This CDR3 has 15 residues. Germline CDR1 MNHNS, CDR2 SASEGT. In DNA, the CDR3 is TGTGCCAGCAGTGAAGGTGCACCCGCCGGTGGTGAGCAGTTCTTC. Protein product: CASSEGAPAGGEQFF.

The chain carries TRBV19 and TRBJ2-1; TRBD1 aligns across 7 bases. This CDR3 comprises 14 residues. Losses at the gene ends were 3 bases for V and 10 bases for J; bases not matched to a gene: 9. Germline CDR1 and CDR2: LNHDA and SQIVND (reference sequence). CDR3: CASSMTGILGEQFF. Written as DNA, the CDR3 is TGTGCCAGTAGTATGACAGGGATATTAGGGGAGCAGTTCTTC.